This T cell receptor beta chain appears in the sequencing data of a study of T cell changes during pregnancy in multiple sclerosis. This clone was seen just once. Sequencing was performed with immunoSEQ multiplex PCR; in TCRdb, only in-frame clones are kept and a portion is missing. The profile shows approximately 93,000 clones, under 95% of them singletons. Germline V gene sequence: CDR1 SEHNR, CDR2 FQNEAQ (reference sequence). The CDR3 is 15 amino acids. The V gene end was trimmed by 4 bases and the J gene end by 4 bases; junction bases not matched to a gene: 4. Sequencing was performed on peripheral blood, taken before pregnancy. This chain connects TRBV7-9 to TRBJ2-1, with 10 bases aligning to TRBD2. The clonotype comes from a female donor with multiple sclerosis, enrolled in a pregnancy study. The CDR3: CASSSLAGEYNEQFF. The CDR3 region has the DNA TGTGCCAGCAGCTCTCTAGCGGGGGAGTACAATGAGCAGTTCTTC.